The rows below give T cell receptor beta chains drawn from one sample of a study of Graves' ophthalmopathy and Graves' hyperthyroidism. Each CDR3 protein gets one entry after TCRdb re-called the multiplex PCR reads with MiXCR. The sample records 150,000 to 200,000 distinct CDR3 sequences, just under 40% being singletons. The sample taken for sequencing was peripheral blood. Every receptor here comes from a man aged 30-40 years with Graves' ophthalmopathy. Each CDR3 is given with its conserved first and last residue. The order of the fields is D gene, clone size, V gene, J gene, CDR3 DNA, CDR3 protein. D genes are given only for firm matches. The size entry is marked missing in some rows and otherwise reads once, few, many or a size class.

d_gene: .; abundance: .; v_gene: TRBV14; j_gene: TRBJ1-5; CDR3nt: TGTGCCAGCAGCCATACGGATCAGCCCCAGCATTTT; CDR3aa: CASSHTDQPQHF
d_gene: TRBD1; abundance: many; v_gene: TRBV24-1; j_gene: TRBJ2-4; CDR3nt: TGTGCCACCAGTGATTCCGGACAGGGAGTTGGAAACATTCAGTACTTC; CDR3aa: CATSDSGQGVGNIQYF
d_gene: .; abundance: .; v_gene: TRBV6-2/TRBV6-3; j_gene: TRBJ1-1; CDR3nt: TGTGCCAGCAGTTACAACGGACAGCGAGAAGCTTTCTTT; CDR3aa: CASSYNGQREAFF
d_gene: .; abundance: .; v_gene: TRBV12-3/TRBV12-4; j_gene: TRBJ2-6; CDR3nt: TGTGCCAGCACCCAGAGAATCTCTGGGGCCAACGTCCTGACTTTC; CDR3aa: CASTQRISGANVLTF
d_gene: .; abundance: few; v_gene: TRBV18; j_gene: TRBJ2-6; CDR3nt: TGTGCCAGCTCACCGACCGGACCAATGACTTTCTCTGGGGCCAACGTCCTGACTTTC; CDR3aa: CASSPTGPMTFSGANVLTF
d_gene: TRBD1; abundance: many; v_gene: TRBV6-1; j_gene: TRBJ2-7; CDR3nt: TGTGCCAGCAGTGAGGACAGGGGGCAGGACGAGCAGTACTTC; CDR3aa: CASSEDRGQDEQYF
d_gene: TRBD2; abundance: .; v_gene: TRBV11-2; j_gene: TRBJ2-7; CDR3nt: TGTGCCAGCAGCTTGGTGGGACTAGCGGTCTACGAGCAGTACTTC; CDR3aa: CASSLVGLAVYEQYF
d_gene: .; abundance: many; v_gene: TRBV7-2; j_gene: TRBJ2-7; CDR3nt: TGTGCCAGCAGCTTGGGGGGAGGCCTCCCGGGGGAGCAGTACTTC; CDR3aa: CASSLGGGLPGEQYF
d_gene: .; abundance: .; v_gene: TRBV6-2/TRBV6-3; j_gene: TRBJ1-1; CDR3nt: TGTGCCAGCAGTTACGCGAGACGAATGGGAAGGAACACTGAAGCTTTCTTT; CDR3aa: CASSYARRMGRNTEAFF
d_gene: TRBD1; abundance: many; v_gene: TRBV12-3/TRBV12-4; j_gene: TRBJ1-1; CDR3nt: TGTGCCAGCAGCCTCGGGACAGGGTGGGGGGCTTTCTTT; CDR3aa: CASSLGTGWGAFF
d_gene: .; abundance: .; v_gene: TRBV24-1; j_gene: TRBJ2-7; CDR3nt: TGTGCCACCAGTGAGCACCGGGACGCACAGGAGCAGTACTTC; CDR3aa: CATSEHRDAQEQYF
d_gene: .; abundance: .; v_gene: TRBV6-2/TRBV6-3; j_gene: TRBJ1-2; CDR3nt: TGTGCCAGCAGCCCTCTTCCCTATGGCTACACCTTC; CDR3aa: CASSPLPYGYTF
d_gene: .; abundance: many; v_gene: TRBV20-1; j_gene: TRBJ2-5; CDR3nt: TGCAGTGCTAGGGGGCGCCGAGGGGAAGAGACCCAGTACTTC; CDR3aa: CSARGRRGEETQYF
d_gene: TRBD2; abundance: once; v_gene: TRBV11-1; j_gene: TRBJ2-1; CDR3nt: TGTGCCAGCAGCTTAGGAGCGGGAGGCTACAATGAGCAGTTCTTC; CDR3aa: CASSLGAGGYNEQFF
d_gene: TRBD2; abundance: .; v_gene: TRBV6-2/TRBV6-3; j_gene: TRBJ2-7; CDR3nt: TGTGCCAGCAGTTACGGTGAACTAGCGGGAGTGGAGCAGTACTTC; CDR3aa: CASSYGELAGVEQYF
d_gene: .; abundance: .; v_gene: TRBV12-3/TRBV12-4; j_gene: TRBJ2-7; CDR3nt: TGTGCCAGCAGTCTCCGACAGGAGCAGTACTTC; CDR3aa: CASSLRQEQYF
d_gene: TRBD1; abundance: many; v_gene: TRBV25-1; j_gene: TRBJ1-1; CDR3nt: TGTGCCAGCAGTCGGACAGGTGAAGCTTTCTTT; CDR3aa: CASSRTGEAFF
d_gene: TRBD1; abundance: .; v_gene: TRBV13; j_gene: TRBJ1-6; CDR3nt: TGTGCCAGCAGCTCCGGACGGGACAGGGGCTCACCCCTCCACTTT; CDR3aa: CASSSGRDRGSPLHF
d_gene: .; abundance: many; v_gene: TRBV11-3; j_gene: TRBJ2-7; CDR3nt: TGTGCCAGCAGCTTAGTTGGACAGTTGAGCTCCTACGAGCAGTACTTC; CDR3aa: CASSLVGQLSSYEQYF
d_gene: .; abundance: .; v_gene: TRBV20-1; j_gene: TRBJ1-6; CDR3nt: TGCAGTGCAAGCGGAGACGGCCTTAATTCACCCCTCCACTTT; CDR3aa: CSASGDGLNSPLHF
d_gene: .; abundance: many; v_gene: TRBV6-5; j_gene: TRBJ2-7; CDR3nt: TGTGCCAGCAGTTATGACCTCGACTACGAGCAGTACTTC; CDR3aa: CASSYDLDYEQYF
d_gene: TRBD1; abundance: once; v_gene: TRBV12-3/TRBV12-4; j_gene: TRBJ1-5; CDR3nt: TGTGCCAGCAGTTTCCGGACAGGGGGAATATTTCAAGTCAATCAGCCCCAGCATTTT; CDR3aa: CASSFRTGGIFQVNQPQHF
d_gene: TRBD1; abundance: many; v_gene: TRBV29-1; j_gene: TRBJ2-2; CDR3nt: TGCAGCGTTGAAACGGGCCGGACAGGGGGGAAGGGGGAGCTGTTTTTT; CDR3aa: CSVETGRTGGKGELFF
d_gene: .; abundance: many; v_gene: TRBV7-2; j_gene: TRBJ2-5; CDR3nt: TGTGCCAGCAGCCGTGACAGCGATTACCAAGAGACCCAGTACTTC; CDR3aa: CASSRDSDYQETQYF
d_gene: .; abundance: .; v_gene: TRBV7-2; j_gene: TRBJ2-5; CDR3nt: TGTGCCAGCAGCTCCCCCAGCGCAGAGACCCAGTACTTC; CDR3aa: CASSSPSAETQYF
d_gene: .; abundance: many; v_gene: TRBV5-5; j_gene: TRBJ2-7; CDR3nt: TGTGCCAGCAGCTTGACCCGGGAGCAGTACTTC; CDR3aa: CASSLTREQYF
d_gene: .; abundance: many; v_gene: TRBV28; j_gene: TRBJ2-7; CDR3nt: TGTGCCAGCAGTCCTAGAGGTAGCGAGGCCTACGAGCAGTACTTC; CDR3aa: CASSPRGSEAYEQYF
d_gene: .; abundance: few; v_gene: TRBV6-5; j_gene: TRBJ1-1; CDR3nt: TGTGCCAGCAGTTACGGTGTCGAGAACACTGAAGCTTTCTTT; CDR3aa: CASSYGVENTEAFF
d_gene: TRBD1; abundance: many; v_gene: TRBV30; j_gene: TRBJ1-2; CDR3nt: TGTGCCTGGAGTACCACAGGGGGCTATGGCCACACCTTC; CDR3aa: CAWSTTGGYGHTF
d_gene: .; abundance: .; v_gene: TRBV12-3/TRBV12-4; j_gene: TRBJ1-5; CDR3nt: TGTGCCAGCAGATCAGGGGCCTATCAGCCCCAGCATTTT; CDR3aa: CASRSGAYQPQHF
d_gene: TRBD2; abundance: few; v_gene: TRBV29-1; j_gene: TRBJ2-7; CDR3nt: TGCAGCGCCCGGGACTATGCCTACGAGCAGTACTTC; CDR3aa: CSARDYAYEQYF
d_gene: .; abundance: .; v_gene: TRBV3-1; j_gene: TRBJ2-5; CDR3nt: TGTGCCAGCAGCGTCTCTTGGGGAGAGACCCAGTACTTC; CDR3aa: CASSVSWGETQYF
d_gene: TRBD2; abundance: many; v_gene: TRBV5-1; j_gene: TRBJ2-5; CDR3nt: TGCGCCAGCAGCTTGGAGTCCTCCCGGGGGGAGGGGATCCAAGAGACCCAGTACTTC; CDR3aa: CASSLESSRGEGIQETQYF
d_gene: .; abundance: .; v_gene: TRBV6-1; j_gene: TRBJ1-5; CDR3nt: TGTGCCAGCAGTCCAGACGGGGAATACAATCAGCCCCAGCATTTT; CDR3aa: CASSPDGEYNQPQHF
d_gene: .; abundance: .; v_gene: TRBV6-2/TRBV6-3; j_gene: TRBJ1-2; CDR3nt: TGTGCCAGCCTCGGGTTTGGTGGCTACACCTTC; CDR3aa: CASLGFGGYTF